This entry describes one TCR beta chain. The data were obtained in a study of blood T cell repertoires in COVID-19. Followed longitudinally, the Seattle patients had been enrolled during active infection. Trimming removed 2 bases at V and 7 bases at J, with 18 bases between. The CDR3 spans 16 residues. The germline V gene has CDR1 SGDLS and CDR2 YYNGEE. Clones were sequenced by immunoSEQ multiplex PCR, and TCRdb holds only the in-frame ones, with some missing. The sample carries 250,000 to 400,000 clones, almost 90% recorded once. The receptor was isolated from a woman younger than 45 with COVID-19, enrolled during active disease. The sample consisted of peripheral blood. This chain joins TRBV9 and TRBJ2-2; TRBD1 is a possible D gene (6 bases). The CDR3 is CASSVREQGANGELFF. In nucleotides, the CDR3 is TGTGCCAGCAGCGTCCGGGAACAGGGAGCTAACGGGGAGCTGTTTTTT.